A selection of T cell receptor beta chains follows, all from one sample in a study of OX40 agonist ivuxolimab in advanced cancers. Clones were sequenced by immunoSEQ multiplex PCR, and TCRdb holds only the in-frame ones, with some missing. In the table there are about 50,000 clones, roughly three quarters of which are singletons. Sequencing used CD4+ or CD8+ T cells sorted from blood, obtained in a trial of the OX40 agonist ivuxolimab. The origin of the receptors is an adult with an advanced solid tumor such as melanoma, head and neck, liver or kidney cancer. Each CDR3 is given with its conserved first and last residue. D genes are given only for firm matches. Size values are once, few and many counts, or a class for expanded clones, and some rows have none.

j_gene: TRBJ2-1
d_gene: TRBD2
abundance: -
v_gene: TRBV4-1
CDR3nt: TGCGCCAGCAGCCAATTGACTAGCGGGAGTTTCAATGAGCAGTTCTTC
CDR3aa: CASSQLTSGSFNEQFF

j_gene: TRBJ1-2
d_gene: TRBD1
abundance: -
v_gene: TRBV6-6
CDR3nt: TGTGCCAGCAGGGGAGGGGGCCTGGGAGGTGGCTACACCTTC
CDR3aa: CASRGGGLGGGYTF

j_gene: TRBJ1-5
d_gene: -
abundance: -
v_gene: TRBV15
CDR3nt: TGTGCCACCAGCAGAGGCGGGGTTTTCGGTCAGCCCCAGCATTTT
CDR3aa: CATSRGGVFGQPQHF

j_gene: TRBJ2-3
d_gene: TRBD2
abundance: -
v_gene: TRBV5-4
CDR3nt: TGTGCCAGCAGCTTGGCTAGCGGGAGGAGGGGAGATACGCAGTATTTT
CDR3aa: CASSLASGRRGDTQYF

j_gene: TRBJ1-5
d_gene: -
abundance: once
v_gene: TRBV6-5
CDR3nt: TGTGCCAGCAGTTACTCTCGAGATAGCAATCAGCCCCAGCATTTT
CDR3aa: CASSYSRDSNQPQHF

j_gene: TRBJ1-4
d_gene: TRBD1
abundance: -
v_gene: TRBV7-9
CDR3nt: TGTGCCAGCAGCTCGGACAGGTCAGCCGAAAAACTGTTTTTT
CDR3aa: CASSSDRSAEKLFF

j_gene: TRBJ2-4
d_gene: -
abundance: -
v_gene: TRBV2
CDR3nt: TGTGCCAGCAGTGAAGCTCCGGCGGCCATAGCCAAAAACATTCAGTACTTC
CDR3aa: CASSEAPAAIAKNIQYF

j_gene: TRBJ2-2
d_gene: -
abundance: -
v_gene: TRBV5-1
CDR3nt: TGCGCCAGCAGCTTTGACCGCACCGGGGAGCTGTTTTTT
CDR3aa: CASSFDRTGELFF

j_gene: TRBJ1-1
d_gene: -
abundance: -
v_gene: TRBV27
CDR3nt: TGTGCCAGTTGGGGGCGGGGGGTGAACACTGAAGCTTTCTTT
CDR3aa: CASWGRGVNTEAFF

j_gene: TRBJ2-2
d_gene: -
abundance: -
v_gene: TRBV9
CDR3nt: TGTGCCAACAGCGTAATAGTGACAGACGGGGAGCTGTTTTTT
CDR3aa: CANSVIVTDGELFF

j_gene: TRBJ2-3
d_gene: TRBD1
abundance: -
v_gene: TRBV11-3
CDR3nt: TGTGCCAGCAGCTCGCGGACAGGGGGCATCACAGATACGCAGTATTTT
CDR3aa: CASSSRTGGITDTQYF

j_gene: TRBJ1-2
d_gene: TRBD1
abundance: -
v_gene: TRBV4-2
CDR3nt: TGTGCCAGCAGCCAAGATCTCGGCAGGGGGACGGTTAACTATGGCTACACCTTC
CDR3aa: CASSQDLGRGTVNYGYTF

j_gene: TRBJ2-5
d_gene: -
abundance: few
v_gene: TRBV19
CDR3nt: TGTGCCAGTAGTATAGGAGGGGAGGCCCAGTACTTC
CDR3aa: CASSIGGEAQYF